This TCR beta chain was captured by sequencing in a study of T cell repertoires in cytomegalovirus infection. The wider study: It was recently identified HLA-C-restricted and well-studied HLA-B-restricted CMV epitopes that the study used. Public TCR beta signatures marked donors with CMV infection and the matching HLA.

CDR1 is SGHTA, CDR2 FQGNSA, per germline. Trimming cost V 7 bases and J 10 bases; bases outside gene matches: 8. The CDR3 spans 15 residues. Whole-study findings and limits: Adding up the frequency of public TCR beta families identified people who carried CMV plus the relevant HLA. Dominant in the ex vivo response were TCR beta clonotypes restricted by HLA-C and specific for CMV.

Each CDR3 protein is one row after TCRdb ran MiXCR on the reads. The sample carries around 570,000 distinct CDR3 sequences, almost 40% recorded once. For this clonotype: The target antigen is unknown.

The material was cultured PBMCs, obtained from culture after CMV antigen stimulation. The TCR comes from a human donor in good health (CMV status not recorded). Some clones in this sample may be carry-over from other donors' samples. The chain uses TRBV7-2 and TRBJ2-1; TRBD2 matches 15 bases. CDR3 in amino acids: CASTRTSGGAGEQFF. The DNA for the CDR3 is TGTGCCAGCACCAGGACTAGCGGGGGGGCGGGAGAGCAGTTCTTC.